This TCR beta chain is drawn from a study of early T cells in non-severe SARS-CoV-2 infection. This clonotype was recorded many times. Unique molecular identifiers were attached to individual cDNA molecules. TCRdb used MiXCR to reprocess the 5' RACE reads, holding one entry per CDR3 protein. The sample lists about 60,000 distinct CDR3 sequences, approximately 12% occurring once. V lost 4 bases to trimming and J lost 11 bases, with 20 bases between them. The CDR3 is 13 amino acids. CDR1 and CDR2 from the germline V gene are SQVTM and ANQGSEA. The gene calls are TRBV29-1 and TRBJ1-1; no definite D call. The clonotype originates from an adult who was a healthcare worker with PCR-confirmed SARS-CoV-2 infection or an uninfected control (not recorded which). The sample taken for sequencing was whole blood. The CDR3 loop is CSVVGLGLEEAFF. The CDR3 DNA reads TGCAGCGTTGTTGGACTGGGCCTAGAGGAGGCTTTCTTT.